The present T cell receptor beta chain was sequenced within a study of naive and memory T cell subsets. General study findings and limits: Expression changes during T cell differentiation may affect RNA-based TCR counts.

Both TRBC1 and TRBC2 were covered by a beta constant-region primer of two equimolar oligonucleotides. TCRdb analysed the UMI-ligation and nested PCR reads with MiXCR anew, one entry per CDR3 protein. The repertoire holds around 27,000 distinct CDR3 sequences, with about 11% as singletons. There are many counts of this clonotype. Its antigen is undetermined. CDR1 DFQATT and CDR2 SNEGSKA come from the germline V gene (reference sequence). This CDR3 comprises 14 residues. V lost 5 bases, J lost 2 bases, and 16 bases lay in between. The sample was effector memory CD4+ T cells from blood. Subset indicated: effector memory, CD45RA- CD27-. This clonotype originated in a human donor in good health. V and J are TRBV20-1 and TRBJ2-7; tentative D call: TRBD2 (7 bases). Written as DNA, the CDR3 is TGCAGTGCTGCAGCGGGGCAGGGGACCTACGAGCAGTACTTC. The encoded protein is CSAAAGQGTYEQYF.